Listed here are 29 T cell receptor beta chains from one sample, sequenced in a study of blood T cell repertoires in COVID-19. TCRdb keeps only in-frame clones here, not all; method: immunoSEQ multiplex PCR. The table includes a few hundred thousand clones, roughly nine tenths detected once. Sequenced material: PBMCs or T cells enriched from blood (not recorded which). The receptors derive from a human donor in a cohort exposed to, infected with or recovered from COVID-19 (not recorded which). The donor label of this sample is uncertain.

This clone was seen a single time. The J gene is TRBJ2-5, the V gene TRBV6-2 or TRBV6-3; 11 nucleotides match TRBD1. This CDR3 has 16 residues. V shed 6 bases and J 1 base; nucleotides not matched to a gene: 7. Germline V gives CDR1 MNHEY, CDR2 SVGEGT. The CDR3 here is CASSHRDRGFQETQYF. For the CDR3, the DNA is TGTGCCAGCAGCCACCGGGACAGGGGGTTCCAAGAGACCCAGTACTTC.

The sample holds one count of this clone. This chain connects TRBV5-1 to TRBJ2-7; a possible D gene is TRBD2 (5 bases). Germline CDR1 SGHRS, CDR2 YFSETQ. V lost 0 bases to trimming and J lost 2 bases, with 9 bases between them. The CDR3 has 14 amino acids. CDR3 loop: CASSLGGFPYEQYF. The CDR3 DNA follows: TGCGCCAGCAGCTTGGGCGGGTTCCCCTACGAGCAGTACTTC. The entire variable domain, with the rest obtained from reference TRBV5-1 and TRBJ2-7, is as follows: KAGVTQTPRYLIKTRGQQVTLSCSPISGHRSVSWYQQTPGQGLQFLFEYFSETQRNKGNFPGRFSGRQFSNSRSEMNVSTLELGDSALYLCASSLGGFPYEQYFGPGTRLTVT.

A few counts support this clone. This sequence joins TRBV19 and TRBJ2-1; possible D gene TRBD1, 6 bases. Trimming cost V 3 bases and J 7 bases, with 13 bases left between them. CDR3 size: 14 residues. Germline loops: CDR1 LNHDA, CDR2 SQIVND (reference sequence). The CDR3 DNA sequence: TGTGCCAGTAGTATCGGTGGCAGGGGTAATGAGCAGTTCTTC. Translated: CASSIGGRGNEQFF.

The V and J genes are TRBV18 and TRBJ1-2; 8 nucleotides align to TRBD1. The CDR3 has 16 amino acids. Trimming at V came to 2 bases and at J to 3 bases, leaving 8 bases not matched to a gene. Germline V gene lookup returns CDR1 KGHSH and CDR2 LQKENI. CDR3 DNA: TGTGCCAGCTCACCATTCAGGGGGCGAGACGACTATGGCTACACCTTC. It is translated as CASSPFRGRDDYGYTF.

This chain uses TRBV6-5 with TRBJ1-2, with a possible D match to TRBD1 (5 bases). There are 16 residues in the CDR3. V lost 0 bases and J 8 bases, leaving 19 bases between the germline ends. Per germline, CDR1 MNHEY and CDR2 SVGAGI. In DNA form, the CDR3 reads TGTGCCAGCAGTTACTCAACAGGCGAACTCACTCTCGGCTACACCTTC. It translates to CASSYSTGELTLGYTF.

This clone was detected only once. V and J are TRBV7-9 and TRBJ1-3; D possibly corresponds to TRBD1 (6 bases). Germline V gene lookup returns CDR1 SEHNR and CDR2 FQNEAQ (reference sequence). V was cut by 3 bases and J by 6 bases, with 15 bases left in between. The CDR3 runs to 15 residues. The CDR3 loop reads CASSFEKGGINTIYF. In DNA, the CDR3 is TGTGCCAGCAGCTTCGAGAAAGGGGGTATAAACACCATATATTTT.

The CDR3 loop is CASSRDTYQPQHF. CDR3 sequence (DNA): TGTGCCAGCAGTCGGGACACTTATCAGCCCCAGCATTTT. The chain employs TRBV6-2 or TRBV6-3 and TRBJ1-5; possibly TRBD1 for D (6 bases). Germline V gene sequence: CDR1 MNHEY, CDR2 SVGEGT. The V gene lost 5 bases and the J gene lost 5 bases, with 10 bases spanning the gap. This CDR3 region has 13 residues.

The chain is built from TRBV5-4 and TRBJ1-1, with 9 bases lining up with TRBD1. This CDR3 spans 17 amino acids. CDR1 is SGHNT and CDR2 is YYREEE in the germline V gene (reference sequence). The V segment lost 0 bases and the J segment 1 base; nucleotides outside the gene matches: 7. CDR3 region: CASSLGGQGTRNTEAFF. CDR3 nucleotide sequence: TGTGCCAGCAGCTTGGGGGGACAGGGTACTAGGAACACTGAAGCTTTCTTT.

This chain uses TRBV30 with TRBJ2-1; 14 nucleotides match TRBD2. The germline gives CDR1 GTSNPN, CDR2 SVGIG (reference sequence). The CDR3 is 12 residues long. Trimming at V came to 2 bases and at J to 14 bases, leaving 2 bases not matched to a gene. CDR3 DNA sequence: TGTGCCTGGAGTTTGACTAGCGGGGGGGAGTTCTTC. Protein product: CAWSLTSGGEFF.

The V gene is TRBV30, the J gene TRBJ2-2; 7 bases agree with TRBD1. Germline V gives CDR1 GTSNPN, CDR2 SVGIG (reference sequence). Losses at the gene ends were 8 bases for V and 4 bases for J; bases not matched to a gene: 7. The CDR3 is 13 residues long. CDR3 residues: CARRNRGTGELFF. The DNA for the CDR3 is TGTGCCCGAAGAAACAGGGGCACCGGGGAGCTGTTTTTT.

V gene TRBV7-9 combines with J gene TRBJ2-3, with TRBD2 as a possible D gene (5 bases). V was cut by 5 bases and J by 11 bases, with 14 bases left in between. The germline gives CDR1 SEHNR, CDR2 FQNEAQ (reference sequence). CDR3 length equals 12 residues. This CDR3 reads CASSPRGLLQYF. In DNA, the CDR3 is TGTGCCAGCAGCCCTCGGGGTCTCTTGCAGTATTTT.

This chain uses TRBV18 with TRBJ1-1; the D is unclear. Germline V gene lookup returns CDR1 KGHSH and CDR2 LQKENI. V lost 3 bases to trimming and J lost 1 base, with 6 bases between them. The CDR3 extends over 13 amino acids. CDR3 loop: CASSPVENTEAFF. CDR3 DNA: TGTGCCAGCTCACCGGTAGAGAACACTGAAGCTTTCTTT.

V usage is TRBV4-1 and J usage is TRBJ2-2, with 13 positions matching TRBD2. V trimming: 5 bases; J trimming: 4 bases; junction bases outside the gene matches: 4. CDR3 length: 16 residues. Germline lookup yields CDR1 MGHRA and CDR2 YSYEKL. The CDR3 region is CASSWGLAGITGELFF. Here the CDR3 DNA reads TGCGCCAGCAGCTGGGGACTAGCGGGGATCACCGGGGAGCTGTTTTTT.

In its sample, this clone was seen a few times. V and J are TRBV6-1 and TRBJ2-5; 7 bases are a match to TRBD2. J gave up 5 bases and V 3 bases, and 15 bases lay outside the gene matches. Germline V gives CDR1 MNHNS, CDR2 SASEGT. This CDR3 is built from 17 residues. In DNA, the CDR3 is TGTGCCAGCAGTGAGAAATACGGACTAGGGAGAAGGGAGACCCAGTACTTC. Translated: CASSEKYGLGRRETQYF.

This clone was seen once. The CDR3 coding sequence is TGTGCCAGCTCGACAGCTAACTATGGCTACACCTTC. Translated: CASSTANYGYTF. V gene TRBV28 combines with J gene TRBJ1-2, with D possibly TRBD1 on 5 matching bases. V dropped 8 bases and J dropped 0 bases, with 7 bases sitting between them. Germline V gene data show CDR1 as MDHEN and CDR2 as SYDVKM. The CDR3 has 12 residues.

V and J are TRBV7-2 and TRBJ1-2; 11 bases line up with TRBD1. V gave up 6 bases and J gave up 8 bases; unmatched junction bases: 11. The V gene's germline CDR1 is SGHTA and CDR2 FQGNSA. There are 15 residues in the CDR3. In nucleotides, the CDR3 is TGTGCCAGCAGAGGACAGGGGGCTGCGGGGAAGGGCTACACCTTC. Residues: CASRGQGAAGKGYTF.

Details on this clone: The germline gene is not matched at one end of the junction; a read error may be the cause. The rearrangement links TRBV30 to TRBJ1-1; maybe TRBD1 (5 bases). The germline CDR1 and CDR2 sequences are GTSNPN and SVGIG (reference sequence). CDR3 length: 12 residues. The DNA of the CDR3 is TGTACCTGGAGTGACAGCAACACTGAAGCTTTCTTT. Translated: CTWSDSNTEAFF.

The CDR3 sequence is CAWSVGDTGELFF. The CDR3 DNA follows: TGTGCCTGGAGTGTAGGGGACACCGGGGAGCTGTTTTTT. The V gene is TRBV30, the J gene TRBJ2-2, with D possibly matching TRBD1 (5 bases). The V and J ends lost 0 bases and 3 bases respectively, with 5 bases between them. Per the germline V gene, CDR1 is GTSNPN and CDR2 is SVGIG (reference sequence). The CDR3 is 13 amino acids.

The J gene is TRBJ1-1, the V gene TRBV19, with a weak D call TRBD1 (5 bases). CDR1 LNHDA and CDR2 SQIVND come from the germline V gene (reference sequence). This CDR3 has 15 residues. V was pared by 3 bases and J by 0 bases, with 11 bases between. The CDR3 region is CASSIGGTMNTEAFF. The CDR3 DNA reads TGTGCCAGTAGTATTGGGGGGACCATGAACACTGAAGCTTTCTTT.

The CDR3 nucleotides are TGTGCCAGCAGCACAACGGGAAACTACGAGCAGTACTTC. Translation gives CASSTTGNYEQYF. The chain employs TRBV11-3 and TRBJ2-7; TRBD2 might be the D (5 bases). Germline CDR1 is SGHNT and CDR2 is YENEEA. The CDR3 is made up of 13 amino acids. The V and J ends lost 5 bases and 3 bases respectively, with 11 bases between them.

The genes are TRBV5-4 and TRBJ1-2; D possibly corresponds to TRBD1 (5 bases). V was cut by 5 bases and J by 4 bases, with 15 bases left in between. The CDR3 has 14 residues. Germline V CDR1 and CDR2: SGHNT, YYREEE (reference sequence). The chain's CDR3 is CASSLTRQSYGYTF. In DNA form, the CDR3 reads TGTGCCAGCAGTTTGACCCGACAGTCCTATGGCTACACCTTC.

The chain combines TRBV9 with TRBJ2-1; D not resolved. V was cut by 0 bases and J by 5 bases, with 12 bases left in between. Germline-derived CDR1 and CDR2 are SGDLS and YYNGEE. The CDR3 sequence is 15 residues long. The DNA for the CDR3 is TGTGCCAGCAGCGTAGGGGTCCTTGGAGACAATGAGCAGTTCTTC. This encodes CASSVGVLGDNEQFF.

CDR3 sequence: CASSRGENTGELFF. The CDR3 coding sequence is TGTGCCAGCTCACGGGGGGAGAACACCGGGGAGCTGTTTTTT. The chain recombines TRBV18 with TRBJ2-2; tentative D call: TRBD2 (6 bases). The CDR3 has 14 residues. Germline CDR1 KGHSH, CDR2 LQKENI. V lost 4 bases, J lost 1 base, and 7 bases lay in between.

The chain combines TRBV7-2 with TRBJ2-5, with 14 bases identical to TRBD2. CDR3 length equals 16 residues. Germline V gene lookup returns CDR1 SGHTA and CDR2 FQGNSA. The V gene end was trimmed by 4 bases and the J gene end by 1 base; junction bases not matched to a gene: 2. In DNA, the CDR3 is TGTGCCAGCAGCTCGGGACTAGCGGGGGCCCAAGAGACCCAGTACTTC. This codes for CASSSGLAGAQETQYF.

This clone was counted a single time. The rearrangement joins TRBV14 to TRBJ1-3; D remains unclear. The CDR3 covers 16 residues. Germline V CDR1 and CDR2: SGHDN, FVKESK. The V end was cut by 1 base, the J end by 0 bases, with 10 bases between. The CDR3 DNA follows: TGTGCCAGCAGCCAAGGGCTGCTAGTCTCTGGAAACACCATATATTTT. This translates into CASSQGLLVSGNTIYF.

J is TRBJ2-2 and V is TRBV11-3; the match to TRBD2 covers 13 bases. Trimming cost V 4 bases and J 7 bases; bases outside gene matches: 6. CDR1 is SGHNT, CDR2 YENEEA, per germline. The CDR3 is 16 residues long. The CDR3 sequence: CASSSPGLAGNGELFF. In DNA, the CDR3 is TGTGCCAGCAGCTCTCCGGGACTAGCGGGGAACGGGGAGCTGTTTTTT.

This clone has only one observation. This chain joins TRBV30 and TRBJ1-6, with TRBD1 matching 9 bases. J gave up 1 base and V 5 bases, and 3 bases lay outside the gene matches. This CDR3 has 15 residues. Germline CDR1 GTSNPN, CDR2 SVGIG (reference sequence). The CDR3: CAWGTGRSYNSPLHF. In nucleotides, the CDR3 is TGTGCCTGGGGGACAGGGAGGTCCTATAATTCACCCCTCCACTTT. The full variable domain, its missing parts supplied by reference TRBV30 and TRBJ1-6, is SQTIHQWPATLVQPVGSPLSLECTVEGTSNPNLYWYRQAAGRGLQLLFYSVGIGQISSEVPQNLSASRPQDRQFILSSKKLLLSDSGFYLCAWGTGRSYNSPLHFGNGTRLTVT.

This chain uses TRBV19 with TRBJ1-1; no reliable D call. Germline V gene lookup returns CDR1 LNHDA and CDR2 SQIVND (reference sequence). The ends were cut back, 3 bases at V and 0 bases at J, with 11 bases in the middle. The CDR3 sequence is 15 residues long. CDR3: CASSISGGMNTEAFF. Written as DNA, the CDR3 is TGTGCCAGTAGTATTTCGGGAGGGATGAACACTGAAGCTTTCTTT.

The gene calls are TRBV13 and TRBJ2-3; tentatively, D is TRBD1 (6 bases). Germline V gene data show CDR1 as PRHDT and CDR2 as FYEKMQ (reference sequence). Trimming shortened V by 1 base and J by 1 base, and 12 bases separated the two germline ends. The CDR3 contains 16 residues. CDR3 DNA: TGTGCCAGCAGCTTAGCCTCAGGGGCGGGCACAGATACGCAGTATTTT. Encoded protein: CASSLASGAGTDTQYF.